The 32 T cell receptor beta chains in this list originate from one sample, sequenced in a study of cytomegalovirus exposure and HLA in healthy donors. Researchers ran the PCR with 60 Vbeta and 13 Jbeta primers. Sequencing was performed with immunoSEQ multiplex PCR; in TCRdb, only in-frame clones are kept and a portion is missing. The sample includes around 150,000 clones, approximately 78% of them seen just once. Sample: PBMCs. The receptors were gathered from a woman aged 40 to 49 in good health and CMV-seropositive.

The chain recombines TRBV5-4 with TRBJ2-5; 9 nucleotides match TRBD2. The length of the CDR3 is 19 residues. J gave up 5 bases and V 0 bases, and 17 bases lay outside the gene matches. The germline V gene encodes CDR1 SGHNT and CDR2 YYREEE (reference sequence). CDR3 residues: CASSLGPLVSGGTGETQYF. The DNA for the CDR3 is TGTGCCAGCAGCTTGGGGCCCCTCGTTAGCGGGGGTACGGGGGAGACCCAGTACTTC.

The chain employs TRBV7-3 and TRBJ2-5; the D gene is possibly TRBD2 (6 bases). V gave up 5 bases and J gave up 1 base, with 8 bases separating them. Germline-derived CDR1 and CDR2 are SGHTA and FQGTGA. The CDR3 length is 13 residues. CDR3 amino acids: CASSRGTQETQYF. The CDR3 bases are TGTGCCAGCAGCCGGGGGACCCAAGAGACCCAGTACTTC.

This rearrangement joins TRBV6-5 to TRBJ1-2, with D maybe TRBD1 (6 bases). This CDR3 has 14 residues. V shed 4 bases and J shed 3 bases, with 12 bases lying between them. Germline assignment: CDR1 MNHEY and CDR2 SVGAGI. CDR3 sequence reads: CASSFQGIDYGYTF. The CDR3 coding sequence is TGTGCCAGCAGTTTCCAGGGGATCGACTATGGCTACACCTTC.

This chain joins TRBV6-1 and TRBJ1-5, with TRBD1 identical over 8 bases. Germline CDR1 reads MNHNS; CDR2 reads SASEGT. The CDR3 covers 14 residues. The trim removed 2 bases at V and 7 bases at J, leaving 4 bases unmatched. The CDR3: CASSEMDRDQPQHF. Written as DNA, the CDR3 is TGTGCCAGCAGTGAAATGGACAGGGACCAGCCCCAGCATTTT.

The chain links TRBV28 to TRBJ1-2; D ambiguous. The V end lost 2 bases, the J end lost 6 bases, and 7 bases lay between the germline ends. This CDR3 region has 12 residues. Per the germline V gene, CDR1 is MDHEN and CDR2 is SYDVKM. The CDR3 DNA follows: TGTGCCAGCAGTTTAGTTCCTAATGGCTACACCTTC. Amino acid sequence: CASSLVPNGYTF.

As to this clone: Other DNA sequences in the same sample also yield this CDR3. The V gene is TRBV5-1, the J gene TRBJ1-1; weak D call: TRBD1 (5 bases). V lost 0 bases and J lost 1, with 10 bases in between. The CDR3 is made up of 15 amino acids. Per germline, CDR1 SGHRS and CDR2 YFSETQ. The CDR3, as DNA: TGCGCCAGCAGCTTGGGGGGCAGGGCGAACACTGAAGCTTTCTTT. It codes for CASSLGGRANTEAFF.

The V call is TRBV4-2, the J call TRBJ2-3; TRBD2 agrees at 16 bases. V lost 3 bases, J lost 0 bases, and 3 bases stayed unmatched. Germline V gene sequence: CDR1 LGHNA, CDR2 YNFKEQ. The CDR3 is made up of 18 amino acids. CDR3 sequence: CASSHGTSGGASTDTQYF. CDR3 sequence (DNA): TGTGCCAGCAGCCACGGGACTAGCGGGGGGGCTAGCACAGATACGCAGTATTTT.

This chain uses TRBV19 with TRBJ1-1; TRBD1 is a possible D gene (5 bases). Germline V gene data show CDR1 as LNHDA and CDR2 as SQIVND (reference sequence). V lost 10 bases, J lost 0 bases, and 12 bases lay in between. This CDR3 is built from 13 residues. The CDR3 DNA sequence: TGTGCCACCAGTGGGGGGGTGAACACTGAAGCTTTCTTT. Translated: CATSGGVNTEAFF.

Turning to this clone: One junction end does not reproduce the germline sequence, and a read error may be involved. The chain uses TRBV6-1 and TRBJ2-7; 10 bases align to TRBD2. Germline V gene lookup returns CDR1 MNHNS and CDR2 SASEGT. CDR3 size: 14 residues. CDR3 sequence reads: CAGSALAGAGEQYF. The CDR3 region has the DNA TGTGCCGGCAGTGCCCTAGCGGGAGCGGGGGAGCAGTACTTC.

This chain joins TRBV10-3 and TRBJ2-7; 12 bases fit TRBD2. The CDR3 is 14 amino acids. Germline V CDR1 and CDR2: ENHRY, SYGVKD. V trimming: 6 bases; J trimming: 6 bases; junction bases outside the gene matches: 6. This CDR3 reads CAIRTPSGRGEQYF. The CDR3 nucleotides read TGTGCCATCAGAACCCCTAGCGGGAGGGGCGAGCAGTACTTC.

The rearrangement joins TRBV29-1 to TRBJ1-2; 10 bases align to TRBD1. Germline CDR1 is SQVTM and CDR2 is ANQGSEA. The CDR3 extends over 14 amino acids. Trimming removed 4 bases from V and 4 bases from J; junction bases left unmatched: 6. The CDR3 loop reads CSVGGDRGIYGYTF. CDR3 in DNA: TGCAGCGTTGGGGGGGACAGGGGCATCTATGGCTACACCTTC.

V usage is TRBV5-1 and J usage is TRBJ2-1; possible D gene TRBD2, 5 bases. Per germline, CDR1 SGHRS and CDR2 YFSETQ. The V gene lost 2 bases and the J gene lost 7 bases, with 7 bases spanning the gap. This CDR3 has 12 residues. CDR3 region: CASSLGGNEQFF. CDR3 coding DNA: TGCGCCAGCAGCTTAGGAGGAAATGAGCAGTTCTTC.

CDR3 bases: TGTGCCAGCAGTTTATCTCGACTAGCGGGGGCCACAGATACGCAGTATTTT. It encodes CASSLSRLAGATDTQYF. The chain couples TRBV28 to TRBJ2-3, with TRBD2 matching 12 bases. The CDR3 has 17 residues. Germline trimming cut 1 base from V and 2 bases from J; bases unmatched to any gene: 4. The germline CDR1 and CDR2 sequences are MDHEN and SYDVKM.

CDR3 in amino acids: CASSQLAGYNEQFF. The CDR3 DNA follows: TGTGCCAGCAGTCAGCTAGCGGGGTACAATGAGCAGTTCTTC. The chain uses TRBV28 and TRBJ2-1; TRBD2 agrees at 9 bases. CDR3 size: 14 residues. Germline-derived CDR1 and CDR2 are MDHEN and SYDVKM. Trimming at V came to 5 bases and at J to 4 bases, leaving 3 bases not matched to a gene.

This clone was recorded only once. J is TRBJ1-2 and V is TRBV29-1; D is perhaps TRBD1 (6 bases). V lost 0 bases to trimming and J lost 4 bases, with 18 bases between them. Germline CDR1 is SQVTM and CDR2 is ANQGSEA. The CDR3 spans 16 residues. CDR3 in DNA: TGCAGCGTTGAAGATTTGGTCGTAGGACAGCGCTATGGCTACACCTTC. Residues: CSVEDLVVGQRYGYTF.

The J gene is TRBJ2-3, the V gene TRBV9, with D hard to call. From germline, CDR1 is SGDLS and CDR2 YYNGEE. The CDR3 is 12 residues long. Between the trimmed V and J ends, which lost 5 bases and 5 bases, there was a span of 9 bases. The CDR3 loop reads CASSTIGDTQYF. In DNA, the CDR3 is TGTGCCAGCAGTACGATCGGAGATACGCAGTATTTT. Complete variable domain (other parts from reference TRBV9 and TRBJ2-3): DSGVTQTPKHLITATGQRVTLRCSPRSGDLSVYWYQQSLDQGLQFLIQYYNGEERAKGNILERFSAQQFPDLHSELNLSSLELGDSALYFCASSTIGDTQYFGPGTRLTVL.

CDR3 sequence: CASSLYNEQYF. The CDR3 DNA reads TGTGCCAGCAGTCTGTACAACGAGCAGTACTTC. The chain employs TRBV28 and TRBJ2-7; D unclear. Trimming stripped 5 bases from V and 5 bases from J, with 7 bases between. CDR3 length equals 11 residues. Germline V gives CDR1 MDHEN, CDR2 SYDVKM.

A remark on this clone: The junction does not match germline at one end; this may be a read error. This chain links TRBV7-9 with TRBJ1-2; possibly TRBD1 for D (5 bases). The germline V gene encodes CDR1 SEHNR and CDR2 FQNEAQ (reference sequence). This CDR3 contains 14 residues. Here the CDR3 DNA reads TGTTCCAGCAGCTTAGGATCAAATGGGGCGCATGAATTCTTC. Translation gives CSSSLGSNGAHEFF.

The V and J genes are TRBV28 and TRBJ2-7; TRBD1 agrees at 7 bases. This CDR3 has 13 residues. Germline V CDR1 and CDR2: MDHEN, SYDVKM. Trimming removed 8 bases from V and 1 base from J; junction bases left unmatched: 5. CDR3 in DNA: TGTGCCAGCGGAGGACAGGAGTCCTACGAGCAGTACTTC. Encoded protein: CASGGQESYEQYF.

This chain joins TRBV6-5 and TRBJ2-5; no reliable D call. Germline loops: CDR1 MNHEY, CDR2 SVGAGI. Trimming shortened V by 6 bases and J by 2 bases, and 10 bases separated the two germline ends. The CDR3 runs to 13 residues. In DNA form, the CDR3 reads TGTGCCAGCAGCCCCCCACTTCAAGAGACCCAGTACTTC. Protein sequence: CASSPPLQETQYF.

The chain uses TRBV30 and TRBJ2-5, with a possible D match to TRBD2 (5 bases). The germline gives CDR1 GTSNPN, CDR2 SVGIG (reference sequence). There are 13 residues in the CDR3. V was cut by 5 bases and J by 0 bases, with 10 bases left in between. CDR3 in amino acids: CAWLPGNQETQYF. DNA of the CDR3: TGTGCCTGGTTGCCGGGAAACCAAGAGACCCAGTACTTC. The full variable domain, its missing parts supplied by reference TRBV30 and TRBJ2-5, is SQTIHQWPATLVQPVGSPLSLECTVEGTSNPNLYWYRQAAGRGLQLLFYSVGIGQISSEVPQNLSASRPQDRQFILSSKKLLLSDSGFYLCAWLPGNQETQYFGPGTRLLVL.

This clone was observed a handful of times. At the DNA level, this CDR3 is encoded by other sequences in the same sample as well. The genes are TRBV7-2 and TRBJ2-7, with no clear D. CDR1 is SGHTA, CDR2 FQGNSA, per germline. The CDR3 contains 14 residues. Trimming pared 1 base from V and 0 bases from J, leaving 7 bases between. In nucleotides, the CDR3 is TGTGCCAGCAGCTTAGATAGGAGCTCCTACGAGCAGTACTTC. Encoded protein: CASSLDRSSYEQYF.

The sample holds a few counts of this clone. CDR3 residues: CASSLGQGAADTQYF. The CDR3 DNA is TGTGCCAGCAGTTTGGGACAGGGGGCCGCAGATACGCAGTATTTT. This rearrangement joins TRBV28 to TRBJ2-3; 12 bases map to TRBD1. The ends lost 3 bases at V and 4 bases at J; junction bases unmatched: 2. The CDR3 has 15 amino acids. The V gene's germline CDR1 is MDHEN and CDR2 SYDVKM.

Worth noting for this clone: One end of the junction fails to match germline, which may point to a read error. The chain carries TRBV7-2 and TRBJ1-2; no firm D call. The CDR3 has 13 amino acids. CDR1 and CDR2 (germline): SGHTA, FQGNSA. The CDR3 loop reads CASSPVGHYGYTF. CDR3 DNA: TGTGCCAGCAGCCCTGTGGGCCATTATGGATACACCTTC.

CDR3 residues: CASSLNYRSYNEQFF. CDR3 sequence (DNA): TGTGCCAGCAGCTTAAATTATCGGTCCTACAATGAGCAGTTCTTC. The chain has TRBV7-3 and TRBJ2-1; no clear D gene. This CDR3 is 15 amino acids long. Trimming removed 1 base from V and 1 base from J, with 8 bases in between. The germline V gene encodes CDR1 SGHTA and CDR2 FQGTGA.

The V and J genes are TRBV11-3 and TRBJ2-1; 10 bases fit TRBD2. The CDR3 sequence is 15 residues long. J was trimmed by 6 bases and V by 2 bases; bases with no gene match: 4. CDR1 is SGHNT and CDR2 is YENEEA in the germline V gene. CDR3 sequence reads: CASSLSGGAVNEQFF. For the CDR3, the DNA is TGTGCCAGCAGCTTAAGCGGGGGGGCCGTCAATGAGCAGTTCTTC.

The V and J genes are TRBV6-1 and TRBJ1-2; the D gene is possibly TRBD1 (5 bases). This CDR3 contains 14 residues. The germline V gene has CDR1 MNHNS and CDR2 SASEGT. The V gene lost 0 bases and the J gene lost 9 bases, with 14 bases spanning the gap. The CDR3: CASSEAGAGQSYTF. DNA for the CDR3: TGTGCCAGCAGTGAAGCTGGGGCAGGCCAAAGCTACACCTTC.

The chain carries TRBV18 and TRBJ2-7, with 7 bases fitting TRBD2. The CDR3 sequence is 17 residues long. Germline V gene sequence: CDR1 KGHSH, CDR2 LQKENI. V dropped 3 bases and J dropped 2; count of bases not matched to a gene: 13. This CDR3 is CASSPAGFGGTPYEQYF. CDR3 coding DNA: TGTGCCAGCTCACCCGCAGGCTTCGGGGGGACCCCCTACGAGCAGTACTTC.

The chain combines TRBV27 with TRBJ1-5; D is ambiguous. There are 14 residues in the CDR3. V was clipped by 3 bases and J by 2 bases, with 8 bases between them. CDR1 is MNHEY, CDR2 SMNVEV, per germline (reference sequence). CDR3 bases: TGTGCCAGCAGTTTGAGGTCTGGCAATCAGCCCCAGCATTTT. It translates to CASSLRSGNQPQHF.

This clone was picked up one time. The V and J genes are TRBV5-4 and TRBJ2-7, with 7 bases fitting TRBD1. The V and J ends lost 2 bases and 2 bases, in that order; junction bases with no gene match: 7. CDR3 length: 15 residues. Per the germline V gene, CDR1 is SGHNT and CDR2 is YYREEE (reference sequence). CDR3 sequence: CASSFSGQYAYEQYF. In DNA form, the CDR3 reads TGTGCCAGCAGCTTCTCGGGACAGTACGCCTACGAGCAGTACTTC.

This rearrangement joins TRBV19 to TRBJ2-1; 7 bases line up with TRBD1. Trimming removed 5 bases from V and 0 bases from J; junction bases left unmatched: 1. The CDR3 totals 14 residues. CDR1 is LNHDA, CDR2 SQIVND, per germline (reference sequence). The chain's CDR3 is CASSPGGSYNEQFF. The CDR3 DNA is TGTGCCAGTAGTCCAGGGGGCTCCTACAATGAGCAGTTCTTC.

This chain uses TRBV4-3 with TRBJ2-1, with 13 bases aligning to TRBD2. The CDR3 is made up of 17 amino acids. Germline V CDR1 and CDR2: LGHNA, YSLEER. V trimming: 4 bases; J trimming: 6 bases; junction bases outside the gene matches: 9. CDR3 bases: TGCGCCAGCAGCCCCACTAGCGGGGGGGCCGCGGGCAATGAGCAGTTCTTC. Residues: CASSPTSGGAAGNEQFF.